The rows below give T cell receptor beta chains drawn from one sample of a study of T-cell memory formation after mild COVID-19. In TCRdb, the 5' RACE reads were re-called with MiXCR into one record per CDR3 protein. The sample lists about 440,000 distinct CDR3 sequences, roughly 20% occurring once. The material sequenced was PBMCs or a T cell subset sorted from them (not recorded which). Every receptor here comes from an adult woman who had mild COVID-19 (a few samples of this study predate the infection). Cell type and time point are not known. The CDR3 runs from the conserved cysteine through the conserved F or W. Fields, in order: J gene, V gene, CDR3 protein.

>TRBJ1-2|TRBV6-1
CASSEGNRGRGGTF
>TRBJ2-3|TRBV24-1
CATTKGGSSTDTQYF
>TRBJ2-3|TRBV5-5
CASRPIAGTDTQYF
>TRBJ2-1|TRBV7-2
CASSLELAGDNEQFF
>TRBJ1-2|TRBV30
CAWSQWSGEGYTF
>TRBJ1-1|TRBV7-9
CASTKGVDTEAFF
>TRBJ2-7|TRBV18
CASSPQDRGAAHEQYF
>TRBJ1-3|TRBV6-5
CASSLGHDSGNTIYF
>TRBJ2-7|TRBV9
CASSEGDRSYEQYF
>TRBJ1-1|TRBV12-3/TRBV12-4
CASSFGTKAFF
>TRBJ1-1|TRBV4-2
CASSPGQGSGYTEAFF
>TRBJ2-1|TRBV6-6
CASRGTSGSYNEQFF
>TRBJ2-5|TRBV4-2
CASSQEKGGETQYF
>TRBJ2-1|TRBV27
CASSLLEQGNEQFF
>TRBJ2-4|TRBV7-2
CASSSWDRKNIQYF
>TRBJ1-1|TRBV29-1
CSGKQLANTEAFF
>TRBJ2-5|TRBV5-1
CASSLGGDGETQYF
>TRBJ1-5|TRBV3-1
CASSPSNTNQPQHF
>TRBJ1-2|TRBV7-9
CASSQGGQEGNYGYTF
>TRBJ2-3|TRBV15
CATSREPDTQYF
>TRBJ2-7|TRBV6-2/TRBV6-3
CASNLPGGQGTTYGLEQYF
>TRBJ1-5|TRBV29-1
CSVARDNQPQHF
>TRBJ2-1|TRBV24-1
CATSASGGPASYNEQFF
>TRBJ2-7|TRBV7-2
CASSRTGGQMYEQYF
>TRBJ2-1|TRBV10-3
CAISGKGQGVPQFF
>TRBJ1-2|TRBV5-1
CASSYHREGYTF
>TRBJ2-1|TRBV4-1
CASSRQTSILAYNEQFF
>TRBJ2-3|TRBV2
CASSGSGTLGTQYF
>TRBJ2-1|TRBV6-6
CASSYPSRDNEQFF
>TRBJ2-5|TRBV20-1
CSARPPPQTDTQETQYF
>TRBJ1-1|TRBV12-3/TRBV12-4
CASSSFTTPDWGWTQAFF
>TRBJ1-1|TRBV27
CASSRRTGRNTEAFF
>TRBJ1-2|TRBV5-1
CASSWTGANYGYTF
>TRBJ1-1|TRBV5-1
CASRQQSTGVGEAFF
>TRBJ1-2|TRBV4-2
CASSQVAQDSIYGYTF
>TRBJ1-2|TRBV3-1
CASSRETSLRSNYGYTF
>TRBJ2-7|TRBV20-1
CSARGLHREQYF
>TRBJ1-2|TRBV7-2
CASSRTPGQGALGYTF
>TRBJ2-2|TRBV4-1
CASSQETTTGELFF
>TRBJ1-1|TRBV7-9
CASSSPDRVNTEAFF
>TRBJ2-2|TRBV12-3/TRBV12-4
CASSLEGGAGELFF
>TRBJ1-6|TRBV3-1
CASSQDGGAANSPLHF
>TRBJ1-4|TRBV5-1
CASSLSPTATNEKLFF
>TRBJ2-2|TRBV27
CASSPHSGRSTGELFF
>TRBJ2-1|TRBV27
CASSGWTSGGQGEQFF
>TRBJ2-3|TRBV6-2/TRBV6-3
CASTDPEEGITDTQYF
>TRBJ1-1|TRBV5-4
CASSGQQGSGTEAFF
>TRBJ2-1|TRBV20-1
CSEKTGPRHSEQFF
>TRBJ2-7|TRBV5-1
CASSYRDGPYEQYF
>TRBJ2-1|TRBV11-2
CASSLNRDSYNEQFF
>TRBJ1-2|TRBV29-1
CSARGTATNYGYTF
>TRBJ2-1|TRBV7-9
CASSSPRDGGEQFF
>TRBJ2-5|TRBV20-1
CSARDSGRARETQYF
>TRBJ2-1|TRBV12-3/TRBV12-4
CASIPWGGSYNEQFF
>TRBJ2-2|TRBV12-3/TRBV12-4
CASSELGVLANTGELFF